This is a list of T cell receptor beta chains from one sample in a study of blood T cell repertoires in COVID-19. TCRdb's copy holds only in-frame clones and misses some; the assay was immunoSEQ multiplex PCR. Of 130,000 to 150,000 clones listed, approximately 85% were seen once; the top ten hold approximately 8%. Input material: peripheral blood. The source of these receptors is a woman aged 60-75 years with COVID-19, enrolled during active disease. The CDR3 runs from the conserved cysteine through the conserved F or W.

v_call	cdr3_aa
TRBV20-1	CSATLAVEQFF
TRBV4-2	CASSQPGEAEAFF
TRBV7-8	CASSLDSLFGNTIYF
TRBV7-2	CASSSPPGQTHEQYF
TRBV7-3	CASSRLGQGNTGELFF
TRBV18	CASQTATGYMNTEAFF
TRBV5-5	CASSPGQGQSTDTQYF
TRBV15	CATSIPSGTGQFF
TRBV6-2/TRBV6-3	CASSYLRGPSNQPQHF
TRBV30	CAWSGTGYEQYF
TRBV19	CASSPSGEAMRKLFF
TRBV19	CASSMGAGDVAFF
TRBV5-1	CASSLGTDRLGFGNSPLHF
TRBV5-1	CASSLGQLNYGYTF
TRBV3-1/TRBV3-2	CASSQDRLAGGPPYNEQFF
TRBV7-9	CASSLGAGLSPLHF
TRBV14	CASSQPGGYEQYF
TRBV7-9	CASSLASGGADTQYF
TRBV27	CASWAAQRGGPGTDTQYF
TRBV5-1	CASSLGQGPSYNEQFF
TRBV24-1	CATSDLPRGLNTGELFF
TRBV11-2	CASSPSGEGYTF
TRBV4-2	CASSQDGGREQFF
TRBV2	CASTDGTGPLYEQYF
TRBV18	CASSPRQGRASGNTIYF
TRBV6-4	CASSDGGGALNEQFF
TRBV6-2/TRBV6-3	CASSEGHWGYTF
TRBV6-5	CASSRDLSTDTQYF
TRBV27	CASRKRQGANTEAFF
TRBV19	CASSMRTRQYF
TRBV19	CASSTSGRGDYGYTF
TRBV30	CAWSVGYSYEQYF
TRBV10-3	CAIRQGTNTEAFF
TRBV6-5	CASSYSGVEQYF
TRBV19	CASSITVSGSEAFF
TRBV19	CASSTGPNTGELFF
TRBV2	CASSESTSRRYEQYF
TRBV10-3	CAINQGTRTEAFF
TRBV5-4	CASSQGTSYTEAFF
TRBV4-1	CASSPGETHPGQFF
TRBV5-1	CASPEGGYGYTF
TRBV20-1	CSASARGAGANVLTF
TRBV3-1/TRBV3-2	CASSLWGDTEAFF
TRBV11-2	CASSWGVNTEAFF
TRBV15	CATSRPPGQGEGYTF
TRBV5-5	CASSLGGQTVTSPLHF
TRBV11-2	CASSFQWLSHNEQFF
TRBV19	CASSMGAGGTEAFF
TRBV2	CASSDSGVSHGYTF
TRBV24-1	CATSASGSSYEQYF
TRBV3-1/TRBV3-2	CASSQARQAGTGYTF
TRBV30	CAWSVPQTGISGNTIYF
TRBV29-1	CSAQTTWDRANEQFF
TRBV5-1	CASSLAQGGGYGYTF
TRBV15	CATSRPTGTYEQYF